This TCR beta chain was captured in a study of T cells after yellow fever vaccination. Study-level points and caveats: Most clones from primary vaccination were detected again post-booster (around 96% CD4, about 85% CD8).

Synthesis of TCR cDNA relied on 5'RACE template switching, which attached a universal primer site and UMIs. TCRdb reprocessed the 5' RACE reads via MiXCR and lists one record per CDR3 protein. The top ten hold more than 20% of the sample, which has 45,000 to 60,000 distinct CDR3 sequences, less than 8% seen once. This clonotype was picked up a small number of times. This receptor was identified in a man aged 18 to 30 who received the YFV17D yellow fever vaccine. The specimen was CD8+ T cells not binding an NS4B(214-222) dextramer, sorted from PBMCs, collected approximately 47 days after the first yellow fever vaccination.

CDR3 amino acids: CASTQAAYEQYF. CDR3 nucleotide sequence: TGTGCCAGCACACAGGCTGCCTACGAGCAGTACTTC. The chain links TRBV6-5 to TRBJ2-7; D possibly corresponds to TRBD1 (5 bases). CDR1 is MNHEY, CDR2 SVGAGI, per germline. Trimming pared 7 bases from V and 2 bases from J, leaving 9 bases between. This CDR3 comprises 12 residues.